Included here is one T cell receptor (beta chain) sequence, with context. Its antigen is currently not known. No much larger clonotype is one base removed from it; base qualities were not supplied. This sample was included in a study of blood T cell repertoires in COVID-19 (dated by TCRdb to the early 2020s). Turning to the overall study: The collaborator samples originated in the United States, Italy and Spain and spanned the acute and convalescent phases of COVID-19. Subjects who had been exposed to COVID-19, were actively infected with it, or had recovered from it provided the deeply sampled blood TCRbeta repertoires that made up the dataset. Samples were obtained from the ongoing ImmuneRACE study (first 160 participants) and from 1,000 to 1,500 subjects provided by 6 global collaborators. The prospective study material was composed of cDNA or gDNA derived from T cells, B-cell-depleted T cells, or PBMCs. A freely available public database, intended as a resource for researchers studying the immune response to SARS-CoV-2, is where the repertoires were released. A de-identified subject ID, COVID-19 status, age in years and sex were almost always included in the sample metadata. HLA class I and class II types, where available, came from metadata supplied by the sample provider rather than from assay-based typing. Results the study describes overall, beyond this receptor: Clinical and demographic metadata were provided uncurated, with the amount varying by source and participant.

TCRbeta CDR3 regions were amplified from genomic DNA using the immunoSEQ Assay, a bias-controlled multiplex PCR. Per the source publication's procedure: Nucleated cell counts per sample were estimated from amplification of reference gene primers within the assay. To quantify the absolute abundance of each unique TCRbeta CDR3 rearrangement, sequence reads were collapsed and filtered. For each sample, productive Simpson clonality was calculated as the square root of Simpson's diversity index across productive rearrangements. TCRdb obtained this table from immuneACCESS and retained in-frame rearrangements with V and J assigned. These tables miss some clones; where compared with another copy, unresolved V genes account for less than half of the shortfall, and the remainder is unexplained. V and J calls and clone size are as listed in that table; D and trimming were resolved from the DNA. The sample data list around 170,000 clones, and about 81% of these were observed just once. The top ten hold 12% of the sample.

One collaborating source in Seattle enrolled patients while the patients were actively infected and followed the patients over time throughout the course of disease. Whole blood was collected in K2EDTA tubes by collaborating institutions according to the institutions' own protocols. For TCRbeta analysis, collaborators shipped samples in one of three forms: frozen whole blood, isolated PBMCs, or DNA extracted from either of those sample types. Its CDR3 holds 14 amino acids, cysteine through phenylalanine. The entry retains the CDR3 DNA only, 42 bases that are in frame from base 1. CDR1 and CDR2, per the germline V gene (reference sequence), are LGHDT and YNNKEL. V loses 4 bases, J loses 3 bases, and the germline ends lie 12 bases apart.

The sequence was obtained from a woman older than 75 with COVID-19, enrolled during active disease. The chain joins TRBV3-1 (or the pseudogene TRBV3-2) to TRBJ2-5, and perhaps TRBD2 as D gene, on 6 matching bases. The sequenced sample consisted of peripheral blood. The CDR3 sequence is CASSPQWREETQYF. Here is the DNA: TGTGCCAGCAGCCCCCAATGGAGGGAAGAGACCCAGTACTTC.